Presented here are 29 T cell receptor beta chains from one specimen sequenced in a study of blood T cell repertoires in COVID-19. Measured with immunoSEQ multiplex PCR; TCRdb has only the in-frame clones, and not every one. The sample comprises about 150,000 clones, over 80% of which are singletons, and 6.2% rests with the top ten. Sequencing input: PBMCs or T cells enriched from blood (not recorded which). Receptors were obtained from a woman aged 40 to 50 who had recovered from COVID-19.

The J gene is TRBJ2-2, the V gene TRBV30, with TRBD2 matching over 15 bases. The V segment lost 8 bases and the J segment 4 bases; nucleotides outside the gene matches: 8. The CDR3 has 16 residues. CDR1 and CDR2 from the germline V gene are GTSNPN and SVGIG (reference sequence). CDR3 coding DNA: TGTGCCCGAAGCGGACTAGCGGGAGGGGGCACCGGGGAGCTGTTTTTT. The encoded protein is CARSGLAGGGTGELFF.

V gene TRBV27 combines with J gene TRBJ2-1, with TRBD1 matching 9 bases. The CDR3 contains 15 residues. Trimming cost V 3 bases and J 6 bases; bases outside gene matches: 6. From germline, CDR1 is MNHEY and CDR2 SMNVEV (reference sequence). The CDR3 nucleotides are TGTGCCAGCAGTTTCCCCGGACAGGGGCTCAATGAGCAGTTCTTC. Translated: CASSFPGQGLNEQFF.

The gene calls are TRBV30 and TRBJ1-1; 9 bases map to TRBD1. After removal of 5 bases from V and 10 bases from J, the junction contained 5 bases not matched to a gene. The V gene's germline CDR1 is GTSNPN and CDR2 SVGIG (reference sequence). The CDR3 loop spans 11 amino acids. The CDR3 loop reads CAWSGTGLAFF. CDR3 coding DNA: TGTGCCTGGTCCGGGACAGGGCTAGCTTTCTTT.

About this clone: The sample holds other DNA sequences that translate to the same CDR3. The V gene is TRBV5-1, the J gene TRBJ2-2, with D maybe TRBD1 (5 bases). From germline, CDR1 is SGHRS and CDR2 YFSETQ. V lost 5 bases, J lost 0 bases, and 8 bases lay in between. The CDR3 runs to 14 residues. In nucleotides, the CDR3 is TGCGCCAGCAGAGGGGCAGCGAACACCGGGGAGCTGTTTTTT. This translates into CASRGAANTGELFF.

The sample holds one count of this clone. The chain couples TRBV27 to TRBJ2-2; no clear D. This CDR3 is built from 16 residues. From germline, CDR1 is MNHEY and CDR2 SMNVEV (reference sequence). Trimming cost V 0 bases and J 4 bases, with 12 bases left between them. CDR3 protein: CASSLSAALLTGELFF. For the CDR3, the DNA is TGTGCCAGCAGTTTATCGGCGGCTCTTCTCACCGGGGAGCTGTTTTTT.

J is TRBJ1-1 and V is TRBV5-1; TRBD1 matches 8 bases. This CDR3 comprises 16 residues. V trimming: 4 bases; J trimming: 1 base; junction bases outside the gene matches: 9. The germline V gene has CDR1 SGHRS and CDR2 YFSETQ. The CDR3 protein is CASSHGQGLGNTEAFF. The CDR3 DNA reads as TGCGCCAGCAGCCATGGACAGGGATTGGGGAACACTGAAGCTTTCTTT.

This rearrangement joins TRBV21-1 to TRBJ2-7; the table's D gene call, TRBD1, was not cross checked with the DNA. TRBV21-1 is deemed a pseudogene. The CDR3 loop spans 15 amino acids. The CDR3 loop is CASSRDRFLNYEQYF. For the CDR3, the DNA is TGTGCCAGCAGCCGGGACAGGTTCCTAAACTACGAGCAGTACTTC.

The chain recombines TRBV27 with TRBJ2-5, with a tentative D call TRBD1 (5 bases). This CDR3 comprises 14 residues. Germline V gene sequence: CDR1 MNHEY, CDR2 SMNVEV (reference sequence). V was clipped by 1 base and J by 5 bases, with 11 bases between them. The chain's CDR3 is CASSLWLGAETQYF. The DNA of the CDR3 is TGTGCCAGCAGTTTATGGCTAGGGGCGGAGACCCAGTACTTC.

The chain has TRBV6-5 and TRBJ2-1; 12 bases agree with TRBD2. With 8 bases clipped from V and 5 bases from J, the junction kept 4 bases outside the gene matches. Per germline, CDR1 MNHEY and CDR2 SVGAGI. This CDR3 is 14 amino acids long. CDR3 nucleotide sequence: TGTGCCAGCCCCGGACTAGCGGGAAACAATGAGCAGTTCTTC. This sequence encodes CASPGLAGNNEQFF.

V is TRBV5-5 and J is TRBJ2-2; D perhaps matches TRBD1 (5 bases). The V end lost 0 bases, the J end lost 5 bases, and 11 bases lay between the germline ends. Germline CDR1 SGHKS, CDR2 YYEKEE (reference sequence). This CDR3 comprises 15 residues. The CDR3 spells CASSLGGLHTGELFF. The CDR3 DNA follows: TGTGCCAGCAGCTTGGGGGGCTTACATACCGGGGAGCTGTTTTTT.

The CDR3 bases are TGTGCCAGCAGCCAAGATCCTGAGGGCAATGAGCAGTTCTTC. It translates to CASSQDPEGNEQFF. V and J are TRBV3-1 (or the pseudogene TRBV3-2) and TRBJ2-1; a weak D match, TRBD2 (5 bases). V shed 0 bases and J shed 6 bases, with 9 bases lying between them. CDR3 length: 14 amino acids. The germline gives CDR1 LGHDT, CDR2 YNNKEL (reference sequence).

The rearrangement uses TRBV9 and TRBJ2-5, with TRBD1 matching over 7 bases. CDR3 length equals 14 residues. V lost 0 bases, J lost 5 bases, and 4 bases stayed unmatched. Germline assignment: CDR1 SGDLS and CDR2 YYNGEE. The CDR3 DNA reads as TGTGCCAGCAGCGTAGCCCTAGGGGGCGAGACCCAGTACTTC. It specifies CASSVALGGETQYF.

V gene TRBV9 combines with J gene TRBJ2-1; weak D call: TRBD2 (6 bases). Germline assignment: CDR1 SGDLS and CDR2 YYNGEE. V shed 4 bases and J shed 5 bases, with 19 bases lying between them. The CDR3 has 16 residues. The CDR3 DNA sequence: TGTGCCAGCAGCCCCCTAGGGTCCGGGAGAGACAATGAGCAGTTCTTC. This encodes CASSPLGSGRDNEQFF.

A single count supports this clone. The J gene is TRBJ2-7, the V gene TRBV11-1, with 9 bases fitting TRBD2. CDR3 length: 15 residues. Trimming took 5 bases from V and 0 from J; bases not matched to a gene: 5. Germline V gene sequence: CDR1 SGHAT, CDR2 FQDESV (reference sequence). In nucleotides, the CDR3 is TGTGCCAGCAGCGCCAGCGGGGGGTCCTCCTACGAGCAGTACTTC. Protein product: CASSASGGSSYEQYF. Drawing the rest from reference TRBV11-1 and TRBJ2-7, the complete variable domain is EAEVAQSPRYKITEKSQAVAFWCDPISGHATLYWYRQILGQGPELLVQFQDESVVDDSQLPKDRFSAERLKGVDSTLKIQPAELGDSAMYLCASSASGGSSYEQYFGPGTRLTVT.

This clone was observed a single time. The chain links TRBV29-1 to TRBJ2-1, with 10 nucleotides matching TRBD1. The CDR3 sequence is 13 residues long. V was pared by 6 bases and J by 6 bases, with 5 bases of the junction left unmatched. Per germline, CDR1 SQVTM and CDR2 ANQGSEA. This CDR3 reads CSVDRGRFNEQFF. The CDR3 nucleotides are TGCAGCGTCGACAGGGGGCGCTTCAATGAGCAGTTCTTC.

This clone was found a few times. This chain joins TRBV29-1 and TRBJ2-1; TRBD1 is a possible D gene (5 bases). CDR1 SQVTM and CDR2 ANQGSEA come from the germline V gene. V dropped 3 bases and J dropped 5 bases, with 11 bases sitting between them. The CDR3 extends over 13 amino acids. In DNA, the CDR3 is TGCAGCGTTGAGGGGCGACTGAACAATGAGCAGTTCTTC. Protein sequence: CSVEGRLNNEQFF.

The rearrangement links TRBV7-2 to TRBJ1-1; D might be TRBD1 (6 bases). CDR1 and CDR2 from the germline V gene are SGHTA and FQGNSA. This CDR3 region has 13 residues. V was cut by 0 bases and J by 8 bases, with 10 bases left in between. CDR3 in amino acids: CASSLARRGEAFF. In DNA form, the CDR3 reads TGTGCCAGCAGCTTAGCGCGCAGGGGAGAAGCTTTCTTT.

The chain has TRBV11-2 and TRBJ1-1; 8 positions agree with TRBD1. Per germline, CDR1 SGHAT and CDR2 FQNNGV. The CDR3 spans 17 residues. V lost 7 bases and J lost 1; bases outside the gene matches: 14. CDR3 protein: CASTYTRQGWGNTEAFF. The DNA for the CDR3 is TGTGCCAGCACCTACACTCGACAGGGGTGGGGGAACACTGAAGCTTTCTTT.

The CDR3 region is CASSSQGAGANVLTF. CDR3 nucleotide sequence: TGTGCCAGCAGTTCACAGGGAGCTGGGGCCAACGTCCTGACTTTC. The gene calls are TRBV11-1 and TRBJ2-6; the D gene is possibly TRBD1 (6 bases). V lost 6 bases and J lost 2, with 11 bases in between. From germline, CDR1 is SGHAT and CDR2 FQDESV (reference sequence). The CDR3 is made up of 15 amino acids.

The chain carries TRBV11-2 and TRBJ2-7; 10 bases are shared with TRBD1. This CDR3 contains 17 residues. The V gene's germline CDR1 is SGHAT and CDR2 FQNNGV. V lost 5 bases and J lost 1; bases outside the gene matches: 11. The CDR3 DNA reads as TGTGCCAGCAGCCCCTTCCTTGGACAGGGGGGGTCCTACGAGCAGTACTTC. The encoded protein is CASSPFLGQGGSYEQYF. The full variable domain, in which reference TRBV11-2 and TRBJ2-7 provide the parts outside the CDR3, is EAGVAQSPRYKIIEKRQSVAFWCNPISGHATLYWYQQILGQGPKLLIQFQNNGVVDDSQLPKDRFSAERLKGVDSTLKIQPAKLEDSAVYLCASSPFLGQGGSYEQYFGPGTRLTVT.

This clone occurred a few times. The chain links TRBV12-5 to TRBJ2-1, with a possible D match to TRBD2 (6 bases). From germline, CDR1 is LGHNT and CDR2 FRNRAP. V was trimmed by 3 bases and J by 0 bases, leaving 12 bases between them. CDR3 length: 16 amino acids. CDR3 amino acids: CASGFRDSSSYNEQFF. DNA for the CDR3: TGTGCTAGTGGTTTCCGGGACTCCTCCTCCTACAATGAGCAGTTCTTC.

This clone was detected once. V usage is TRBV5-4 and J usage is TRBJ1-2; D is possibly TRBD1 (5 bases). This CDR3 comprises 19 residues. The germline CDR1 and CDR2 sequences are SGHNT and YYREEE (reference sequence). The V gene lost 4 bases and the J gene lost 0 bases, with 25 bases spanning the gap. The chain's CDR3 is CASSRERVRESNSNYGYTF. In DNA, the CDR3 is TGTGCCAGCAGCCGAGAGCGGGTCAGGGAATCTAATTCTAACTATGGCTACACCTTC.

This clone was observed once. V is TRBV11-3 and J is TRBJ2-6; 7 bases map to TRBD1. J was trimmed by 0 bases and V by 7 bases; bases with no gene match: 18. Looked up from germline, CDR1 is SGHNT and CDR2 is YENEEA. This CDR3 contains 20 residues. DNA of the CDR3: TGTGCCAGCACCCACCCCGGTAGGGGACAGCCCTACTCTGGGGCCAACGTCCTGACTTTC. It specifies CASTHPGRGQPYSGANVLTF. Using reference TRBV11-3 and TRBJ2-6 for the parts outside the CDR3, the full variable domain is EAGVVQSPRYKIIEKKQPVAFWCNPISGHNTLYWYLQNLGQGPELLIRYENEEAVDDSQLPKDRFSAERLKGVDSTLKIQPAELGDSAVYLCASTHPGRGQPYSGANVLTFGAGSRLTVL.

The V and J genes are TRBV19 and TRBJ1-1; D gene unclear. CDR1 LNHDA and CDR2 SQIVND come from the germline V gene (reference sequence). The CDR3 is 13 residues long. The ends were cut back, 6 bases at V and 4 bases at J, with 12 bases in the middle. CDR3 region: CASSLQWLTEAFF. DNA of the CDR3: TGTGCCAGTAGCCTACAGTGGCTCACTGAAGCTTTCTTT.

This clone was counted between two and nine times. V usage is TRBV2 and J usage is TRBJ1-1; D remains ambiguous. The CDR3 length is 12 residues. V lost 8 bases and J 1 base, leaving 8 bases between the germline ends. Germline CDR1 reads SNHLY; CDR2 reads FYNNEI. CDR3 loop: CASEQRNTEAFF. The CDR3 nucleotides read TGTGCCAGCGAACAGAGGAACACTGAAGCTTTCTTT.

This clone has a count of ten or more. The chain carries TRBV19 and TRBJ1-1; TRBD1 matches at 11 bases. The V gene's germline CDR1 is LNHDA and CDR2 SQIVND (reference sequence). Unmatched junction bases numbered 6, after V lost 4 bases and J lost 5 bases. The CDR3 consists of 15 residues. CDR3 DNA: TGTGCCAGTAGTACGGGACAGGGGGTACGAACTGAAGCTTTCTTT. It encodes CASSTGQGVRTEAFF.

The chain recombines TRBV4-1 with TRBJ2-1; D is possibly TRBD2 (5 bases). Germline CDR1 and CDR2: MGHRA and YSYEKL. Trimming removed 4 bases from V and 0 bases from J, with 16 bases in between. The CDR3 runs 17 residues. As DNA, the CDR3 is TGCGCCAGCAGCCCAAAGGGTAGCGAGAGCTCCTACAATGAGCAGTTCTTC. Translating it yields CASSPKGSESSYNEQFF.

The J gene is TRBJ2-1, the V gene TRBV19; 8 nucleotides line up with TRBD1. The length of the CDR3 is 14 residues. Unmatched junction bases numbered 2, after V lost 2 bases and J lost 5 bases. Germline CDR1 LNHDA, CDR2 SQIVND (reference sequence). DNA of the CDR3: TGTGCCAGTAGTATACGGACAGGGAACAATGAGCAGTTCTTC. Protein sequence: CASSIRTGNNEQFF. Together with reference TRBV19 and TRBJ2-1, the CDR3 gives the full variable domain: DGGITQSPKYLFRKEGQNVTLSCEQNLNHDAMYWYRQDPGQGLRLIYYSQIVNDFQKGDIAEGYSVSREKKESFPLTVTSAQKNPTAFYLCASSIRTGNNEQFFGPGTRLTVL.

V gene TRBV11-2 combines with J gene TRBJ2-5; 9 bases align to TRBD1. V lost 3 bases, J lost 5 bases, and 7 bases stayed unmatched. The CDR3 totals 15 residues. The germline V gene encodes CDR1 SGHAT and CDR2 FQNNGV. CDR3 protein: CASSFVGQGMETQYF. The CDR3, as DNA: TGTGCCAGCAGCTTTGTCGGACAGGGGATGGAGACCCAGTACTTC. Supplemented by reference TRBV11-2 and TRBJ2-5, the full variable domain reads EAGVAQSPRYKIIEKRQSVAFWCNPISGHATLYWYQQILGQGPKLLIQFQNNGVVDDSQLPKDRFSAERLKGVDSTLKIQPAKLEDSAVYLCASSFVGQGMETQYFGPGTRLLVL.